These 13 T cell receptor beta chains share one sample of origin, sequenced in a study of cytomegalovirus exposure and HLA in healthy donors. Assay: immunoSEQ multiplex PCR; the TCRdb copy retains only in-frame clones and omits some. The table shows around 49,000 clones, with around 94% occurring only once. The specimen was PBMCs. The source is a man younger than 35 in good health and CMV-seronegative.

The CDR3 loop is CASSFRGAWEQYF. The CDR3 bases are TGTGCCAGCAGTTTTCGGGGGGCCTGGGAGCAGTACTTC. The genes are TRBV28 and TRBJ2-7; D possibly corresponds to TRBD2 (7 bases). V was pared by 3 bases and J by 7 bases, with 13 bases between. The CDR3 loop spans 13 amino acids. From germline, CDR1 is MDHEN and CDR2 SYDVKM. The full variable domain, rest sourced from reference TRBV28 and TRBJ2-7, is DVKVTQSSRYLVKRTGEKVFLECVQDMDHENMFWYRQDPGLGLRLIYFSYDVKMKEKGDIPEGYSVSREKKERFSLILESASTNQTSMYLCASSFRGAWEQYFGPGTRLTVT.

The chain has TRBV9 and TRBJ2-2; 11 nucleotides align to TRBD2. CDR1 is SGDLS, CDR2 YYNGEE, per germline. V was pared by 4 bases and J by 5 bases, with 7 bases of the junction left unmatched. The CDR3 is 16 residues long. In nucleotides, the CDR3 is TGTGCCAGCAGCTCTAGCGGGAGGAGCGGGACCGGGGAGCTGTTTTTT. This gives the protein CASSSSGRSGTGELFF.

The rearrangement links TRBV6-6 to TRBJ1-1; 8 positions match TRBD1. The CDR3 has 14 amino acids. Per the germline V gene, CDR1 is MNHNY and CDR2 is SVGAGI (reference sequence). V dropped 2 bases and J dropped 4; count of bases not matched to a gene: 3. The CDR3 spells CASSYDRGGTEAFF. Written as DNA, the CDR3 is TGTGCCAGCAGTTACGACAGGGGAGGCACTGAAGCTTTCTTT.

The rearrangement joins TRBV15 to TRBJ2-7, with 15 bases identical to TRBD2. From germline, CDR1 is LNHNV and CDR2 YYDKDF (reference sequence). The V gene end was trimmed by 3 bases and the J gene end by 6 bases; junction bases not matched to a gene: 3. The CDR3 sequence is 15 residues long. The CDR3 DNA follows: TGTGCCACCAGCAGGGGGACTAGCGGGAGGCTCGAGCAGTACTTC. Protein sequence: CATSRGTSGRLEQYF.

The chain links TRBV27 to TRBJ2-7; 9 nucleotides match TRBD2. The CDR3 has 15 residues. The V gene end was trimmed by 7 bases and the J gene end by 6 bases; junction bases not matched to a gene: 13. From germline, CDR1 is MNHEY and CDR2 SMNVEV (reference sequence). The CDR3 nucleotides read TGTGCCAGCACTAAAAACCGGGCTAGCGGGGCCGAGCAGTACTTC. It translates to CASTKNRASGAEQYF.

This chain connects TRBV9 to TRBJ2-3, with D possibly matching TRBD2 (7 bases). CDR3 size: 16 residues. The V gene lost 1 base and the J gene lost 4 bases, with 16 bases spanning the gap. CDR1 SGDLS and CDR2 YYNGEE come from the germline V gene. The CDR3 DNA follows: TGTGCCAGCAGCGTACGGGGCGGGGGCACGTCAGATACGCAGTATTTT. Translation gives CASSVRGGGTSDTQYF.

The chain links TRBV13 to TRBJ2-7, with TRBD1 matching 7 bases. The V and J ends lost 7 bases and 7 bases, in that order; junction bases with no gene match: 10. This CDR3 comprises 13 residues. Germline values: CDR1 PRHDT, CDR2 FYEKMQ (reference sequence). The CDR3 DNA reads TGTGCCAGCACCGGACACAGGGGCAGGGAGCAGTACTTC. Amino acids: CASTGHRGREQYF.

The chain employs TRBV18 and TRBJ1-1; 9 bases are shared with TRBD1. This CDR3 has 14 residues. The germline CDR1 and CDR2 sequences are KGHSH and LQKENI. Trimming cost V 3 bases and J 3 bases; bases outside gene matches: 2. CDR3 DNA sequence: TGTGCCAGCTCACCTCGGACAGGGGACACTGAAGCTTTCTTT. Residues: CASSPRTGDTEAFF.

The genes are TRBV5-8 and TRBJ2-3; TRBD1 agrees at 7 bases. Germline CDR1 and CDR2: SGHTS and YDEGEE. J was trimmed by 1 base and V by 5 bases; bases with no gene match: 7. This CDR3 contains 15 residues. The CDR3 loop reads CASRYIGQGTDTQYF. The DNA for the CDR3 is TGTGCCAGCAGATATATCGGACAGGGCACAGATACGCAGTATTTT.

V is TRBV11-2 and J is TRBJ2-2; 9 nucleotides agree with TRBD1. V lost 6 bases, J lost 4 bases, and 6 bases stayed unmatched. Germline V lookup: CDR1 SGHAT, CDR2 FQNNGV. CDR3 length: 15 residues. The CDR3 DNA is TGTGCCAGCAGGACCGGGACAGGGTTCACCGGGGAGCTGTTTTTT. It translates to CASRTGTGFTGELFF.

The rearrangement uses TRBV10-1 and TRBJ2-5; the D gene is possibly TRBD1 (5 bases). The CDR3 covers 17 residues. Per germline, CDR1 WNHNN and CDR2 SYGVQD (reference sequence). Trimming stripped 2 bases from V and 5 bases from J, with 21 bases between. The DNA of the CDR3 is TGCGCCAGCAGTGAGGACCGAGGAACAGGTACCAAGGAGACCCAGTACTTC. The encoded protein is CASSEDRGTGTKETQYF.

The rearrangement links TRBV11-2 to TRBJ2-5; D may be TRBD2 (6 bases). CDR1 and CDR2 (germline): SGHAT, FQNNGV. CDR3 size: 16 residues. Trimming left V 3 bases short and J 1 base short, with 15 bases between. The CDR3 coding sequence is TGTGCCAGCAGCTTCGGCAGGAGGGCCTTCCAAGAGACCCAGTACTTC. This codes for CASSFGRRAFQETQYF. Combining the CDR3 with reference TRBV11-2 and TRBJ2-5 gives the whole variable domain EAGVAQSPRYKIIEKRQSVAFWCNPISGHATLYWYQQILGQGPKLLIQFQNNGVVDDSQLPKDRFSAERLKGVDSTLKIQPAKLEDSAVYLCASSFGRRAFQETQYFGPGTRLLVL.

The chain couples TRBV5-4 to TRBJ2-1, with D perhaps matching TRBD2 (6 bases). The CDR3 has 15 amino acids. Germline values: CDR1 SGHNT, CDR2 YYREEE (reference sequence). V was trimmed by 0 bases and J by 5 bases, leaving 12 bases between them. The CDR3 DNA reads as TGTGCCAGCAGCTTGGGTGGGACTGGTAACAATGAGCAGTTCTTC. This translates into CASSLGGTGNNEQFF.